This TCR beta chain was sequenced in a study of blood T cell repertoires in COVID-19. CDR3 size: 16 residues. Germline V lookup: CDR1 LNHDA, CDR2 SQIVND (reference sequence). Trimming took 0 bases from V and 6 from J; bases not matched to a gene: 9. Sequencing was performed with immunoSEQ multiplex PCR; in TCRdb, only in-frame clones are kept and a portion is missing. The sample includes approximately 50,000 clones, more than 75% seen only once; the top ten take about 5%. This clone was seen only once. The specimen sequenced was peripheral blood. This clonotype originated in a human donor in a cohort sampled during active COVID-19. V gene TRBV19 combines with J gene TRBJ1-2, with TRBD1 matching over 8 bases. As DNA, the CDR3 is TGTGCCAGTAGTATAGATATCAGGGGGCGCGAGGATGGCTACACCTTC. This encodes CASSIDIRGREDGYTF. Based on the CDR3 plus reference TRBV19 and TRBJ1-2, the full variable domain is DGGITQSPKYLFRKEGQNVTLSCEQNLNHDAMYWYRQDPGQGLRLIYYSQIVNDFQKGDIAEGYSVSREKKESFPLTVTSAQKNPTAFYLCASSIDIRGREDGYTFGSGTRLTVV.